These T cell receptor beta chains were read from a single sample in a study of CD4 T cells in relation to SARS-CoV-2 and coronaviruses. The table came from immunoSEQ multiplex PCR; TCRdb's copy has only in-frame clones and leaves some out. In the table there are about 26,000 clones, 73% of which are singletons. Their cognate antigens are unknown. Specimen: CD4+ T cells from PBMCs, cultured in vitro. These receptors were taken from a human donor in good health. Each CDR3 is given with its conserved first and last residue. A D gene is named only where the DNA matches it firmly. Some rows have no size entry. The others give once, few or many, or a class for an expanded clone.

TRBV19	TRBJ2-2	NA	few	CASSSWAPKSNTGELFF	TGTGCCAGTAGTAGTTGGGCACCTAAGTCGAACACCGGGGAGCTGTTTTTT
TRBV11-3	TRBJ2-7	NA	few	CASSRDGVAGEQYF	TGTGCCAGCAGCAGAGACGGAGTGGCGGGTGAGCAGTACTTC
TRBV5-1	TRBJ2-3	TRBD1	NA	CASSWDRLTDTQYF	TGCGCCAGCAGCTGGGACAGGCTCACAGATACGCAGTATTTT
TRBV27	TRBJ2-2	NA	few	CASTPRDTYTGELFF	TGTGCCAGCACCCCCCGGGACACATACACCGGGGAGCTGTTTTTT
TRBV19	TRBJ1-5	NA	few	CASSNQGGSQPQHF	TGTGCCAGTAGTAACCAGGGAGGCAGTCAGCCCCAGCATTTT
TRBV4-1	TRBJ2-1	NA	NA	CASSQAGGGISYNEQFF	TGCGCCAGCAGCCAAGCGGGTGGGGGCATCTCCTACAATGAGCAGTTCTTC
TRBV5-4	TRBJ2-5	TRBD2	few	CASSLGLAGDETQYF	TGTGCCAGCAGCTTGGGACTAGCGGGAGATGAGACCCAGTACTTC
TRBV2	TRBJ2-1	TRBD2	NA	CASSDYLAGEQFF	TGTGCCAGCAGTGATTACCTAGCGGGTGAGCAGTTCTTC
TRBV5-6	TRBJ2-5	TRBD1	NA	CASSPDPGGWETQYF	TGTGCCAGCAGCCCCGACCCAGGGGGTTGGGAGACCCAGTACTTC
TRBV7-2	TRBJ2-3	TRBD2	once	CASSLRLAGSTDTQYF	TGTGCCAGCAGCCTGAGACTAGCGGGCAGCACAGATACGCAGTATTTT
TRBV20-1	TRBJ1-2	NA	NA	CSASEAGELGYTF	TGCAGTGCTAGTGAGGCCGGGGAGTTAGGCTACACCTTC
TRBV19	TRBJ1-2	TRBD1	NA	CASSALTTGVGYTF	TGTGCCAGTAGTGCCCTCACGACAGGGGTCGGCTACACCTTC
TRBV19	TRBJ2-3	TRBD2	NA	CASSIGTSPSTDTQYF	TGTGCCAGTAGTATAGGGACTAGCCCTAGCACAGATACGCAGTATTTT
TRBV3-1/TRBV3-2	TRBJ2-2	NA	NA	CASSQERGKGTGELFF	TGTGCCAGCAGCCAAGAGCGGGGCAAAGGGACCGGGGAGCTGTTTTTT
TRBV30	TRBJ1-1	TRBD1	NA	CAWGRGLETEAFF	TGTGCCTGGGGAAGGGGGCTTGAGACTGAAGCTTTCTTT
TRBV30	TRBJ1-1	NA	NA	CAWSKEIGTRRGGTEAFF	TGTGCCTGGAGTAAAGAAATCGGGACAAGGAGAGGTGGCACTGAAGCTTTCTTT
TRBV19	TRBJ2-1	TRBD2	once	CASSRGTSGRTNYNEQFF	TGTGCCAGTAGCCGGGGGACTAGCGGGAGGACGAACTACAATGAGCAGTTCTTC
TRBV5-1	TRBJ2-2	NA	once	CASSLTVNTGELFF	TGCGCCAGCAGCCTGACAGTGAACACCGGGGAGCTGTTTTTT
TRBV5-3	TRBJ1-5	NA	NA	CARSDGRGDQPQHF	TGTGCCAGAAGCGACGGGAGGGGTGATCAGCCCCAGCATTTT
TRBV7-9	TRBJ1-2	NA	NA	CASSLGRASNYGYTF	TGTGCCAGCAGCTTGGGCAGGGCGAGTAACTATGGCTACACCTTC
TRBV28	TRBJ1-2	NA	NA	CASRTGNYGYTF	TGTGCCAGCCGAACCGGAAACTATGGCTACACCTTC
TRBV19	TRBJ2-3	TRBD1	NA	CASSIRTGGTDTQYF	TGTGCCAGTAGTATAAGGACAGGGGGCACAGATACGCAGTATTTT
TRBV7-2	TRBJ1-2	NA	NA	CASSPQRGYTF	TGTGCCAGCAGCCCCCAGCGGGGCTACACCTTC
TRBV30	TRBJ1-2	NA	once	CAWSVSGGAGGYTF	TGTGCCTGGAGTGTGTCAGGAGGGGCTGGGGGCTACACCTTC
TRBV29-1	TRBJ1-1	TRBD1	NA	CSVEGDRVRAFF	TGCAGCGTTGAAGGGGACAGGGTCCGAGCTTTCTTT
TRBV10-1	TRBJ2-1	NA	few	CASKGGNNEQFF	TGCGCCAGCAAGGGCGGAAACAATGAGCAGTTCTTC
TRBV5-1	TRBJ2-1	TRBD2	NA	CASSSRKGLAGNEQFF	TGCGCCAGCAGCTCGCGTAAGGGACTAGCGGGGAATGAGCAGTTCTTC
TRBV7-2	TRBJ1-1	TRBD1	large	CASSFRDRGEAFF	TGTGCCAGCAGCTTCCGGGACAGGGGTGAAGCTTTCTTT
TRBV13	TRBJ2-5	NA	once	CASSSRGRAETQYF	TGTGCCAGCAGCTCAAGAGGTAGGGCCGAGACCCAGTACTTC
TRBV11-3	TRBJ2-3	NA	NA	CASSLGQEETDTQYF	TGTGCCAGCAGCTTAGGGCAGGAAGAAACAGATACGCAGTATTTT
TRBV27	TRBJ1-4	NA	NA	CASSFGGVDEKLFF	TGTGCCAGCAGTTTCGGGGGAGTAGACGAAAAACTGTTTTTT
TRBV11-2	TRBJ1-2	NA	NA	CASSSYTSALF	TGTGCCAGCAGCTCGTACACTTCTGCCCTCTTC
TRBV5-1	TRBJ2-3	NA	NA	CASSGTSTDTQYF	TGCGCCAGCAGCGGGACTAGCACAGATACGCAGTATTTT
TRBV10-3	TRBJ1-2	NA	few	CAIRRELGKGYTF	TGTGCCATCCGCCGGGAACTCGGGAAGGGCTACACCTTC
TRBV11-2	TRBJ2-2	NA	NA	CASSPLRGFGGELFF	TGTGCCAGCAGCCCATTGAGGGGGTTTGGCGGGGAGCTGTTTTTT
TRBV7-9	TRBJ1-1	TRBD1	NA	CASSLPPNNRGRGFEAFF	TGTGCCAGCAGCTTACCCCCGAACAACAGGGGGCGAGGGTTTGAAGCTTTCTTT
TRBV4-2	TRBJ2-1	NA	once	CASRLDRDNEQFF	TGTGCCAGCAGGCTTGACCGAGACAATGAGCAGTTCTTC